These 23 T cell receptor beta chains were all obtained from the same sample, sequenced in a study of T cell repertoires in cytomegalovirus infection (dated by TCRdb to between 2018 and 2020). For sequencing, an Illumina HiSeq 1500 was employed. In-frame beta chains were kept once TCRdb had trimmed the public reads at Q25 with fastp and called clones with MiXCR. All rows with the same CDR3 protein become a single entry with the most common DNA and genes. This sample has fewer than 300,000 distinct CDR3 sequences in its table, and roughly 26% of those were observed once. The top ten constitute about 14% of the sample. Sequenced: PBMCs. These TCRs come from a human donor in good health (CMV status not recorded). Some clones in this sample may be carry-over from other donors' samples.

The rearrangement links TRBV15 to TRBJ2-5; D uncertain. The V and J ends lost 0 bases and 1 base respectively, with 3 bases between them. Germline V gene data show CDR1 as LNHNV and CDR2 as YYDKDF (reference sequence). The CDR3 spans 13 residues. The CDR3 sequence is CATSRDPQETQYF. Here the CDR3 DNA reads TGTGCCACCAGCAGAGATCCCCAAGAGACCCAGTACTTC.

Many counts were recorded for this clonotype. This rearrangement joins TRBV7-6 to TRBJ2-1; D is undetermined. Trimming took off 5 bases at V and 7 bases at J, with 12 bases between the two ends. In germline, CDR1 is SGHVS, CDR2 FNYEAQ. CDR3 size: 13 residues. CDR3 region: CASSPWSLNEQFF. The CDR3 DNA reads as TGTGCCAGCAGCCCGTGGAGTTTAAATGAGCAGTTCTTC.

J is TRBJ1-3 and V is TRBV7-9, with 7 bases that match TRBD1. V shed 5 bases, J shed 2 bases, and the junction held 6 bases outside the gene matches. This CDR3 region has 15 residues. Germline V gene lookup returns CDR1 SEHNR and CDR2 FQNEAQ (reference sequence). CDR3 loop: CASSPPGTAGNTIYF. The CDR3 region has the DNA TGTGCCAGCAGCCCCCCTGGGACAGCTGGAAACACCATATATTTT.

This clonotype was seen only a few times. The J gene is TRBJ2-5, the V gene TRBV29-1, with D possibly called TRBD1 or TRBD2 (6 bases each). The CDR3 length is 14 residues. The ends were cut back, 1 base at V and 5 bases at J, with 14 bases in the middle. The germline gives CDR1 SQVTM, CDR2 ANQGSEA. The CDR3 region has the DNA TGCAGCGTTGAAGCCCATCAGGGGAGGGAGACCCAGTACTTC. Its translation: CSVEAHQGRETQYF.

V is TRBV5-1 and J is TRBJ2-5; D is possibly TRBD2 (6 bases). The V end lost 1 base, the J end lost 5 bases, and 12 bases lay between the germline ends. Per germline, CDR1 SGHRS and CDR2 YFSETQ. The CDR3 runs 14 residues. CDR3 nucleotide sequence: TGCGCCAGCAGCTTGTTGGGGGGTGCTGAGACCCAGTACTTC. Translating it yields CASSLLGGAETQYF. The full variable domain, completed using reference TRBV5-1 and TRBJ2-5, is KAGVTQTPRYLIKTRGQQVTLSCSPISGHRSVSWYQQTPGQGLQFLFEYFSETQRNKGNFPGRFSGRQFSNSRSEMNVSTLELGDSALYLCASSLLGGAETQYFGPGTRLLVL.

The rearrangement links TRBV7-2 to TRBJ1-2, with D perhaps matching TRBD1 (6 bases). In germline, CDR1 is SGHTA, CDR2 FQGNSA. The CDR3 is made up of 14 amino acids. V gave up 4 bases and J gave up 4 bases, with 13 bases separating them. In DNA, the CDR3 is TGTGCCAGCAGCTCCCGAAGGGGGTTCTATGGCTACACCTTC. Translation gives CASSSRRGFYGYTF. The full variable domain, with the rest looked up from reference TRBV7-2 and TRBJ1-2, is GAGVSQSPSNKVTEKGKDVELRCDPISGHTALYWYRQSLGQGLEFLIYFQGNSAPDKSGLPSDRFSAERTGGSVSTLTIQRTQQEDSAVYLCASSSRRGFYGYTFGSGTRLTVV.

This clonotype came up many times. The J gene is TRBJ2-1, the V gene TRBV20-1, with D perhaps TRBD1 (5 bases). The germline V and J ends were trimmed by 4 bases and 8 bases, with 12 bases remaining between them. The CDR3 covers 12 residues. CDR1 and CDR2 (germline): DFQATT, SNEGSKA (reference sequence). The CDR3 sequence: CSANRNLHEQFF. In DNA form, the CDR3 reads TGCAGTGCTAACAGGAACCTGCATGAGCAGTTCTTC.

Comments on this clonotype: One end of the junction does not line up with germline, which may come from a read error. The chain recombines TRBV6-5 with TRBJ2-1, with 8 bases lining up with TRBD2. The germline V gene has CDR1 MNHEY and CDR2 SVGAGI. The CDR3 length is 13 residues. The CDR3: CASRYSGGPGLFF. CDR3 nucleotide sequence: TGTGCCAGCAGGTACTCGGGGGGGCCTGGACTGTTCTTC.

This sequence joins TRBV27 and TRBJ2-7, with a possible D match to TRBD2 (5 bases). Germline V gene data show CDR1 as MNHEY and CDR2 as SMNVEV (reference sequence). Trimming removed 7 bases from V and 1 base from J, with 14 bases in between. The CDR3 has 14 amino acids. The CDR3 sequence is CASNERGPSYEQYF. DNA for the CDR3: TGTGCCAGCAACGAACGGGGTCCGTCCTACGAGCAGTACTTC.

CDR3 in DNA: TGCGCCAGCAGCCAAGATAAGATCGGGATTACTAATGAAAAACTGTTTTTT. Its protein product is CASSQDKIGITNEKLFF. The chain has TRBV4-1 and TRBJ1-4; no firm D call. Germline V CDR1 and CDR2: MGHRA, YSYEKL. V was pared by 0 bases and J by 2 bases, with 13 bases between. This CDR3 has 17 amino acids.

This clonotype was observed many times. Written as DNA, the CDR3 is TGTGCCAGCAGTGAATATCGCGGGGTAGAGACCCAGTACTTC. It yields the protein CASSEYRGVETQYF. J is TRBJ2-5 and V is TRBV25-1, with a weak D call TRBD2 (6 bases). The germline V gene encodes CDR1 MGHDK and CDR2 SYGVNS. The V and J ends lost 0 bases and 4 bases respectively, with 9 bases between them. The length of the CDR3 is 14 residues.

This clonotype was observed a few times. V gene TRBV9 combines with J gene TRBJ2-7; D gene unclear. V dropped 3 bases and J dropped 6 bases, with 16 bases sitting between them. The CDR3 extends over 14 amino acids. Germline V CDR1 and CDR2: SGDLS, YYNGEE. DNA of the CDR3: TGTGCCAGCAGCGGTGACTTCTCTTCGTCCGAGCAGTACTTC. Protein: CASSGDFSSSEQYF.

This clonotype was observed many times. This CDR3 reads CASSTASGTGETQYF. CDR3 nucleotides: TGTGCCAGCAGCACCGCTAGCGGGACGGGTGAGACCCAGTACTTC. V and J are TRBV7-9 and TRBJ2-5; 9 nucleotides align to TRBD2. This CDR3 region has 15 residues. J was trimmed by 5 bases and V by 5 bases; bases with no gene match: 9. From germline, CDR1 is SEHNR and CDR2 FQNEAQ (reference sequence).

The count of this clonotype is one. CDR3 amino acids: CSVPRSYEQYF. CDR3 bases: TGCAGTGTCCCCCGTTCCTACGAGCAGTACTTC. The chain recombines TRBV20-1 with TRBJ2-7; D gene uncertain. Germline V gives CDR1 DFQATT, CDR2 SNEGSKA (reference sequence). CDR3 length: 11 residues. Trimming took 7 bases from V and 1 from J, leaving 8 bases between them.

The chain is built from TRBV28 and TRBJ1-2, with TRBD1 matching over 9 bases. V dropped 5 bases and J dropped 4; count of bases not matched to a gene: 11. CDR1 and CDR2 from the germline V gene are MDHEN and SYDVKM. There are 16 residues in the CDR3. CDR3 sequence (DNA): TGTGCCAGCAGTCCACTCCATAGGGACAGGGTCTATGGCTACACCTTC. The encoded protein is CASSPLHRDRVYGYTF.

Comment on this clonotype: This may be a read error, as it is one base from a much larger clone. The chain has TRBV28 and TRBJ2-6, with 8 positions matching TRBD1. This CDR3 spans 15 amino acids. The V gene's germline CDR1 is MDHEN and CDR2 SYDVKM. Trimming at V came to 5 bases and at J to 2 bases, leaving 2 bases not matched to a gene. CDR3 amino acids: CASSMTGAGANVLTF. In DNA, the CDR3 is TGTGCCAGCAGTATGACAGGGGCTGGGGCCAACGTCCTGACTTTC.

This clonotype has a count of ten or more. The rearrangement links TRBV5-4 to TRBJ2-2; D ambiguous. Between the trimmed V and J ends, which lost 0 bases and 6 bases, there was a span of 12 bases. The CDR3 runs 15 residues. Germline CDR1 reads SGHNT; CDR2 reads YYREEE (reference sequence). The CDR3 bases are TGTGCCAGCAGCTTGGAAGGCCTCGGGTCCGGGGAGCTGTTTTTT. It is translated as CASSLEGLGSGELFF.

The chain combines TRBV28 with TRBJ2-7, with unresolved D. CDR3 length equals 14 residues. V was clipped by 7 bases and J by 2 bases, with 15 bases between them. Germline V CDR1 and CDR2: MDHEN, SYDVKM. Here the CDR3 DNA reads TGTGCCAGCATCGCGGCAGGCACCACCTACGAGCAGTACTTC. Translated: CASIAAGTTYEQYF.

This clonotype came up many times. The rearrangement joins TRBV7-6 to TRBJ1-1; a possible D gene is TRBD1 (5 bases). In germline, CDR1 is SGHVS, CDR2 FNYEAQ. CDR3 length equals 15 residues. Trimming removed 5 bases at V and 6 bases at J, with 19 bases between. The CDR3 here is CASSPDSYPISEAFF. The CDR3 DNA follows: TGTGCCAGCAGCCCCGACAGTTATCCAATATCTGAAGCTTTCTTT.

This clonotype was picked up many times. The chain combines TRBV7-8 with TRBJ2-2; either TRBD1 or TRBD2 may fit D (5 bases each). In germline, CDR1 is SGHVS, CDR2 FQNEAQ. This CDR3 has 16 residues. V lost 2 bases and J 2 bases, leaving 12 bases between the germline ends. CDR3 in DNA: TGTGCCAGCAGCTTACTGGAAGGGACCAACACCGGGGAGCTGTTTTTT. This gives the protein CASSLLEGTNTGELFF.

CDR3 coding DNA: TGTGCCAGCAGCCCCGGACAGGACAGTTCTCACTCCTACGAGCAGTACTTC. Protein: CASSPGQDSSHSYEQYF. The rearrangement joins TRBV7-7 to TRBJ2-7, with 7 bases matching TRBD1. V shed 5 bases and J 0 bases; nucleotides not matched to a gene: 13. Germline V gene sequence: CDR1 SSHAT, CDR2 FNYEAQ (reference sequence). This CDR3 has 17 amino acids.

The chain is built from TRBV7-2 and TRBJ1-3; D unclear. V was shortened by 1 base and J by 0 bases, with 10 bases between the two germline ends. In germline, CDR1 is SGHTA, CDR2 FQGNSA. This CDR3 is built from 16 residues. CDR3 coding DNA: TGTGCCAGCAGCTTAGAGGGCGGGGACTCTGGAAACACCATATATTTT. The encoded protein is CASSLEGGDSGNTIYF.

The chain recombines TRBV2 with TRBJ2-5; the D gene is possibly TRBD1 (6 bases). CDR1 and CDR2 (germline): SNHLY, FYNNEI. CDR3 length: 15 amino acids. Deletions cut 6 bases from V and 4 bases from J, with 18 bases between. The CDR3 sequence is CASRFFGGAGETQYF. The CDR3 DNA sequence: TGTGCCAGCAGGTTTTTTGGGGGCGCGGGAGAGACCCAGTACTTC.